This TCR beta chain was recorded in a study of cytomegalovirus exposure and HLA in healthy donors. Vbeta (60) and Jbeta (13) primers were used in the PCR. Repertoires were generated with immunoSEQ multiplex PCR, while TCRdb's copy carries only in-frame clones and drops some. Among tens of thousands of clones listed, around 75% were seen once. The V end was cut by 5 bases, the J end by 0 bases, with 13 bases between. The CDR3 is made up of 15 amino acids. The germline gives CDR1 SGHTA, CDR2 FQGNSA. The receptor's source is a woman aged 40 to 50 in good health and CMV-seropositive. The sample was PBMCs. The rearrangement joins TRBV7-2 to TRBJ1-1, with D maybe TRBD1 (6 bases). The CDR3 protein is CASSPLQGLNTEAFF. DNA of the CDR3: TGTGCCAGCAGCCCCCTACAGGGACTGAACACTGAAGCTTTCTTT.